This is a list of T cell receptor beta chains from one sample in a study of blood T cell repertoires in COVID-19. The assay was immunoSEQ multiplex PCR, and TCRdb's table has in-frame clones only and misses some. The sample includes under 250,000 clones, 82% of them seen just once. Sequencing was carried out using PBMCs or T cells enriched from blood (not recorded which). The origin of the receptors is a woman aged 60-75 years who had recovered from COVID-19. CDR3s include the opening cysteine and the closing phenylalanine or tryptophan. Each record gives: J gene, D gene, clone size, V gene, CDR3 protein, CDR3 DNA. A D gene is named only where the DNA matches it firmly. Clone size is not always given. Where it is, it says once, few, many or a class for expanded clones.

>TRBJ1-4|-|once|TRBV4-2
CASSQEALNEKLFF
TGTGCCAGCAGCCAAGAGGCCCTTAATGAAAAACTGTTTTTT
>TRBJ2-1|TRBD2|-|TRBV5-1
CASSSGLAGGNEQFF
TGCGCCAGCAGCTCGGGACTAGCGGGAGGGAATGAGCAGTTCTTC
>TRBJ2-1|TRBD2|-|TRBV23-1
CASSHSGLAGRTYNEQFF
TGCGCCAGCAGTCACTCGGGACTAGCGGGACGGACCTACAATGAGCAGTTCTTC
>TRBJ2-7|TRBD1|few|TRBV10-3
CAIYSGGLVEQYF
TGTGCCATCTATTCAGGGGGTCTCGTCGAGCAGTACTTC
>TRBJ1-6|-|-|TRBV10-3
CAISVRDTDNSPLHF
TGTGCCATCAGTGTAAGAGACACAGATAATTCACCCCTCCACTTT
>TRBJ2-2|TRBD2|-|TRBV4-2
CASSLPRPSAGGPDTGELFF
TGTGCCAGCAGCCTCCCTCGTCCTTCAGCGGGAGGGCCCGACACCGGGGAGCTGTTTTTT
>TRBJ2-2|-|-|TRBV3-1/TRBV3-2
CASSQVASGELFF
TGTGCCAGCAGCCAAGTGGCCTCCGGGGAGCTGTTTTTT
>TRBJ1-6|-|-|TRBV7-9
CASSLTGGISPLHF
TGTGCCAGCAGCTTAACGGGGGGGATTTCACCCCTCCACTTT
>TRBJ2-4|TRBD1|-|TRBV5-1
CASSLGQGLNIQYF
TGCGCCAGCAGCCTAGGACAGGGGTTAAACATTCAGTACTTC
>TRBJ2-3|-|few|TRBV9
CASSASGILDTQYF
TGTGCCAGCAGCGCCTCAGGGATTTTGGATACGCAGTATTTT
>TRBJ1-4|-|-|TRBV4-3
CASRNRGENEKLFF
TGCGCCAGCAGGAATCGGGGAGAAAATGAAAAACTGTTTTTT
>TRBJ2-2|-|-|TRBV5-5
CASSLRRFVNTGELFF
TGTGCCAGCAGCTTGCGGCGGTTTGTAAACACCGGGGAGCTGTTTTTT
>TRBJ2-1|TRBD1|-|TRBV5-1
CASCTGGNAYNEQFF
TGCGCCAGTTGCACAGGGGGCAATGCCTACAATGAGCAGTTCTTC
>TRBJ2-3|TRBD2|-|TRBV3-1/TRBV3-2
CASSLVTGTSGVDTQYF
TGTGCCAGCAGCTTAGTGACCGGGACTAGCGGGGTTGATACGCAGTATTTT
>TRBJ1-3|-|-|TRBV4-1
CASSQDVKAGSNSGNTIYF
TGCGCCAGCAGCCAAGATGTAAAGGCAGGATCTAACTCTGGAAACACCATATATTTT
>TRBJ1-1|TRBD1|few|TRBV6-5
CSSNSGTDDTEAFF
TGTTCTAGCAACTCCGGGACAGACGACACTGAAGCTTTCTTT
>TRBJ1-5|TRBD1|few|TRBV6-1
CASSEAVWDSSNQPQHF
TGTGCCAGCAGTGAAGCGGTTTGGGACAGTAGCAATCAGCCCCAGCATTTT
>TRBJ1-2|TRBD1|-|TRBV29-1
CSVDLGQGVGYGYTF
TGCAGCGTTGACCTGGGACAGGGAGTAGGCTATGGCTACACCTTC
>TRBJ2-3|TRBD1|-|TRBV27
CASKLDRGRKDTQYF
TGTGCCAGCAAACTGGACAGGGGGCGGAAAGATACGCAGTATTTT
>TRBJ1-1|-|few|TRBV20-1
CSTSLNTEAFF
TGCAGTACAAGTTTGAACACTGAAGCTTTCTTT
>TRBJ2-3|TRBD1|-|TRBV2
CASSDVGTGDYPSTDTQYF
TGTGCCAGCAGTGATGTTGGGACAGGGGACTACCCTAGCACAGATACGCAGTATTTT
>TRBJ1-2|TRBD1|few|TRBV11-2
CASSLRGAAANYGYTF
TGTGCCAGCAGCCTCAGGGGGGCAGCCGCTAACTATGGCTACACCTTC
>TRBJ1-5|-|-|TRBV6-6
CASSGGGDQPQHF
TGTGCCAGCAGTGGAGGGGGGGATCAGCCCCAGCATTTT
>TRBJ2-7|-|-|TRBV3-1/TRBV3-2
CASSPTTYEQYF
TGTGCCAGCAGCCCGACTACTTACGAGCAGTACTTC
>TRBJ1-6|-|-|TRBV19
CASTFDRRYNSPLHF
TGTGCCAGTACCTTTGACAGGCGGTATAATTCACCCCTCCACTTT
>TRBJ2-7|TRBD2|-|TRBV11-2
CASSRGTSGVYSTYEQYF
TGTGCCAGCAGTCGTGGGACTAGCGGGGTATATTCCACATACGAGCAGTACTTC
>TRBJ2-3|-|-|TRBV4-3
CASSQRRQGRGGFTTDTQYF
TGCGCCAGCAGCCAAAGGCGGCAGGGAAGGGGTGGATTTACAACAGATACGCAGTATTTT
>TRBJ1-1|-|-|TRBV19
CASSPIMGARRTEAFF
TGTGCCAGTAGCCCCATAATGGGGGCGCGAAGGACTGAAGCTTTCTTT
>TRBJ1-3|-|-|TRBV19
CASRSGPVGNTIYF
TGTGCCAGTAGGTCTGGGCCTGTCGGAAACACCATATATTTT
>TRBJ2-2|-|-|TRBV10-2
CASKQTNTGELFF
TGCGCCAGCAAACAGACGAACACCGGGGAGCTGTTTTTT
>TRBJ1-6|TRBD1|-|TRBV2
CASSLGQGGVGSPLHF
TGTGCCAGCAGTCTCGGACAGGGAGGTGTTGGTTCACCCCTCCACTTT
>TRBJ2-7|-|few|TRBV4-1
CASSQETSSSYEQYF
TGCGCCAGCAGCCAAGAAACTAGCTCGTCCTACGAGCAGTACTTC
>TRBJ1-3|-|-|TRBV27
CASSRQVGNTIYF
TGTGCCAGCAGTCGACAGGTGGGAAACACCATATATTTT
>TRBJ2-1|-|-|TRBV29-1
CSGNAGYNEQFF
TGCAGCGGCAATGCGGGGTACAATGAGCAGTTCTTC
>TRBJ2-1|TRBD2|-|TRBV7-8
CASSRLAPVF
TGTGCCAGCAGCAGACTAGCGCCGGTCTTC
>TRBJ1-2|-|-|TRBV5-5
CASSLGTAVWGYTF
TGTGCCAGCAGCTTAGGGACTGCTGTTTGGGGCTACACCTTC
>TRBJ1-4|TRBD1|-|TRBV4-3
CASSQPGQGTTNEKLFF
TGCGCCAGCAGCCAACCGGGACAGGGAACGACTAATGAAAAACTGTTTTTT
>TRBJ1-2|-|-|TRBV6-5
CASSYSYGGANYGYTF
TGTGCCAGCAGTTACTCATATGGAGGCGCTAACTATGGCTACACCTTC
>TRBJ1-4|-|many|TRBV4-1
CASSQNIGEKLFF
TGCGCCAGCAGCCAAAACATTGGTGAAAAACTGTTTTTT
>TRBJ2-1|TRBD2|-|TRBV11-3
CASSLGLAGGLDEQFF
TGTGCCAGCAGCTTAGGTCTAGCGGGAGGGCTAGATGAGCAGTTCTTC
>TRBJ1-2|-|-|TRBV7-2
CASSLVDRPHSNYGYTF
TGTGCCAGCAGCTTAGTGGACAGACCACACAGTAACTATGGCTACACCTTC
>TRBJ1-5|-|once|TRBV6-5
CASKRAGDGQPQHF
TGTGCCAGCAAGCGAGCGGGGGATGGTCAGCCCCAGCATTTT
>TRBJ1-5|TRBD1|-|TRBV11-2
CASSRDRGGDQPQHF
TGTGCCAGCAGCCGTGACAGGGGAGGGGATCAGCCCCAGCATTTT
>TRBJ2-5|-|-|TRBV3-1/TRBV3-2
CASSPPGLPGAQYF
TGTGCCAGCAGCCCCCCGGGACTCCCTGGGGCCCAGTACTTC
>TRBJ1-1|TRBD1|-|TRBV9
CASSPKWDRGHAFF
TGTGCCAGCAGCCCGAAATGGGACAGGGGGCATGCTTTCTTT
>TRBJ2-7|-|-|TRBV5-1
CASSLGGSGYEQYF
TGCGCCAGCAGCTTGGGAGGGAGTGGTTACGAGCAGTACTTC
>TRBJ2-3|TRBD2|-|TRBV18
CASSPPVAGGTDTQYF
TGTGCCAGCTCACCACCAGTAGCGGGGGGAACAGATACGCAGTATTTT
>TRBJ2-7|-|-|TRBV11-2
CASSQDSLSYEQYF
TGTGCCAGCAGCCAGGACAGTCTCTCCTACGAGCAGTACTTC
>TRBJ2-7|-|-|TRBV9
CASSVAGTGVYEQYF
TGTGCCAGCAGCGTAGCCGGGACGGGGGTCTACGAGCAGTACTTC
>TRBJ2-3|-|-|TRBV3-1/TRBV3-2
CASSSGDTQYF
TGTGCCAGCAGCTCGGGAGATACGCAGTATTTT
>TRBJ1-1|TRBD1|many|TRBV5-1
CASSLNRGNTEAFF
TGCGCCAGCAGCTTGAACAGGGGGAACACTGAAGCTTTCTTT
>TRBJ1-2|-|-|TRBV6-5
CASSYRHASNYGYTF
TGTGCCAGCAGTTACCGACATGCCTCTAACTATGGCTACACCTTC
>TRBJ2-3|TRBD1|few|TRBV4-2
CASSQETKDRPQYF
TGTGCCAGCAGCCAAGAAACAAAGGACAGGCCGCAGTATTTT